Described below is a single TCR beta chain sequence and its context. This record belongs to a study of T cell changes during pregnancy in multiple sclerosis. The repertoire was sequenced with immunoSEQ multiplex PCR; TCRdb's copy has only in-frame clones and lacks some. The sample carries 38,000 or so clones, 94% recorded once. Germline loops: CDR1 SGHTA, CDR2 FQGNSA. The CDR3 totals 15 residues. Trimming cost V 6 bases and J 5 bases; bases outside gene matches: 9. The receptor was derived from a female donor with multiple sclerosis, enrolled in a pregnancy study. The rearrangement links TRBV7-2 to TRBJ2-7, with 11 positions matching TRBD1. Specimen: CD4+ T cells from peripheral blood mononuclear cells, collected in the second trimester of pregnancy. The CDR3 is CASSSRTGGVDEQYF. The CDR3 DNA follows: TGTGCCAGCAGTTCCCGGACAGGGGGCGTAGACGAGCAGTACTTC.